Here is one T cell receptor beta chain with its context. The data belong to a study of blood T cell repertoires in COVID-19. As for the study in general: PBMCs, B-cell-depleted T cells, or T cells provided the cDNA or gDNA that made up the material.

How the authors handled the data: Amplification of reference gene primers provided the estimated nucleated cell counts. Clones were sequenced by immunoSEQ multiplex PCR, and TCRdb holds only the in-frame ones, with some missing. That table gives V, J and clone size, and the DNA gave D and trimming. This table holds some 93,000 clones, 86% found once. CDR3 size: 15 residues. Germline CDR1 SGHVS, CDR2 FNYEAQ. The ends lost 3 bases at V and 3 bases at J; junction bases unmatched: 3. Material for sequencing was peripheral blood. The sequence came from a man aged 45-60 years with acute or convalescent COVID-19. This chain connects TRBV7-6 to TRBJ1-4; 8 bases agree with TRBD1. The CDR3 DNA sequence: TGTGCCAGCAGCTTCGCGACAGGGGCTAATGAAAAACTGTTTTTT. This encodes CASSFATGANEKLFF.